The 18 T cell receptor beta chains below were found in one sample sequenced in a study of CD8 T cells in ankylosing spondylitis. Study observations and caveats: In ankylosing spondylitis blood, a motif of roughly 8 highly homologous TCR beta variants appeared characteristic.

TCRdb passed the 5' RACE reads through MiXCR, listing each CDR3 protein once. The table includes under 450,000 distinct CDR3 sequences, more than 15% detected once. The antigens of these receptors remain unknown. Sequencing used blood, either unsorted or a sorted T cell fraction (not recorded which). These receptors were obtained from a male donor with ankylosing spondylitis.

The genes are TRBV15 and TRBJ2-5, with 9 bases identical to TRBD1. The junction had 10 bases not matched to a gene; V was cut back by 2 bases and J by 12 bases. The CDR3 contains 14 residues. The germline V gene has CDR1 LNHNV and CDR2 YYDKDF (reference sequence). As DNA, the CDR3 is TGTGCCACCAGCAGACTTGCGACAGGGGGTTCGGAGTACTTC. Translation: CATSRLATGGSEYF.

This clonotype occurred many times. DNA of the CDR3: TGCGCCAGCACAAGGGGCGGGGTAACAGATACGCAGTATTTT. Amino acids: CASTRGGVTDTQYF. This rearrangement joins TRBV5-1 to TRBJ2-3; a weak D match, TRBD2 (6 bases). The CDR3 totals 14 residues. Germline values: CDR1 SGHRS, CDR2 YFSETQ. V lost 6 bases to trimming and J lost 3 bases, with 14 bases between them.

This clonotype was counted only a few times. This chain links TRBV20-1 with TRBJ2-1; 9 bases match TRBD2. The germline CDR1 and CDR2 sequences are DFQATT and SNEGSKA (reference sequence). The CDR3 covers 14 residues. With 5 bases clipped from V and 5 bases from J, the junction kept 7 bases outside the gene matches. The CDR3 bases are TGCAGTGCTCCGAGGGCGGGAGGGGACAATGAGCAGTTCTTC. Encoded protein: CSAPRAGGDNEQFF.

The CDR3 sequence is CASSSRARRQTTFYNEQFF. The CDR3 DNA sequence: TGTGCCAGCAGTTCCCGTGCCCGTCGGCAGACCACCTTCTACAATGAGCAGTTCTTC. The rearrangement links TRBV11-1 to TRBJ2-1; D ambiguous. The CDR3 sequence is 19 residues long. V lost 6 bases to trimming and J lost 3 bases, with 27 bases between them. Germline lookup yields CDR1 SGHAT and CDR2 FQDESV (reference sequence).

The table lists this clonotype with a few counts. The chain recombines TRBV30 with TRBJ2-3; 9 nucleotides match TRBD1. CDR1 is GTSNPN and CDR2 is SVGIG in the germline V gene (reference sequence). V was pared by 3 bases and J by 3 bases, with 4 bases of the junction left unmatched. The CDR3 totals 14 residues. Here the CDR3 DNA reads TGTGCCTGGAGGGGGGACAGGGAGACAGATACGCAGTATTTT. Amino acids: CAWRGDRETDTQYF.

This sequence joins TRBV30 and TRBJ2-7; TRBD1 might be the D (6 bases). V gave up 6 bases and J gave up 4 bases, with 10 bases separating them. This CDR3 is built from 11 residues. Germline lookup yields CDR1 GTSNPN and CDR2 SVGIG (reference sequence). CDR3 nucleotide sequence: TGTGCCTGCGAACAGGGATACGAGCAGTACTTC. It encodes CACEQGYEQYF.

The chain is built from TRBV7-8 and TRBJ2-1; D may be TRBD1 (5 bases). Per germline, CDR1 SGHVS and CDR2 FQNEAQ. Trimming stripped 0 bases from V and 6 bases from J, with 12 bases between. CDR3 length equals 15 residues. The CDR3 coding sequence is TGTGCCAGCAGCTTAGCGGGGCCCCTTTCCAATGAGCAGTTCTTC. Protein: CASSLAGPLSNEQFF.

The chain's CDR3 is CASSLVWTGGFTMQYF. In DNA, the CDR3 is TGTGCCAGCAGCTTAGTGTGGACGGGGGGTTTTACCATGCAGTATTTT. The chain carries TRBV11-2 and TRBJ2-3, with TRBD2 matching 7 bases. Trimming took 1 base from V and 11 from J; bases not matched to a gene: 15. Per germline, CDR1 SGHAT and CDR2 FQNNGV. The CDR3 is 16 residues long.

The table lists this clonotype with a count of one. The chain combines TRBV9 with TRBJ1-5; 9 positions match TRBD1. Trimming took 3 bases from V and 2 from J; bases not matched to a gene: 3. From germline, CDR1 is SGDLS and CDR2 YYNGEE. The CDR3 is 15 amino acids. CDR3 sequence reads: CASSAGQGGNQPQHF. In DNA form, the CDR3 reads TGTGCCAGCAGCGCGGGACAGGGCGGCAATCAGCCCCAGCATTTT.

This clonotype was found a few times. V is TRBV7-2 and J is TRBJ2-1, with TRBD2 as a possible D gene (6 bases). V was shortened by 5 bases and J by 6 bases, with 14 bases between the two germline ends. Germline lookup yields CDR1 SGHTA and CDR2 FQGNSA. This CDR3 spans 14 amino acids. The CDR3 protein is CASSTGTVPNEQFF. Here the CDR3 DNA reads TGTGCCAGCAGCACCGGGACTGTTCCCAATGAGCAGTTCTTC.

The table lists this clonotype with a few counts. This chain connects TRBV3-1 to TRBJ1-1; possible D gene TRBD1, 6 bases. The V gene lost 4 bases and the J gene lost 0 bases, with 15 bases spanning the gap. Per the germline V gene, CDR1 is LGHDT and CDR2 is YNNKEL (reference sequence). CDR3 length: 16 residues. As DNA, the CDR3 is TGTGCCAGCAGCCGTTTTCTGGGGGGCCTGAACACTGAAGCTTTCTTT. Protein product: CASSRFLGGLNTEAFF.

The CDR3 sequence is CASSLHRLAGASTDTQYF. Written as DNA, the CDR3 is TGTGCCAGCAGCTTACATCGACTAGCGGGGGCTAGCACAGATACGCAGTATTTT. The V gene is TRBV11-1, the J gene TRBJ2-3; 12 bases map to TRBD2. J was trimmed by 0 bases and V by 2 bases; bases with no gene match: 6. The CDR3 is 18 amino acids. Germline values: CDR1 SGHAT, CDR2 FQDESV (reference sequence).

The rearrangement links TRBV5-6 to TRBJ1-2; TRBD1 agrees at 7 bases. Germline lookup yields CDR1 SGHDT and CDR2 YYEEEE. This CDR3 comprises 16 residues. Losses at the gene ends were 3 bases for V and 0 bases for J; bases not matched to a gene: 8. CDR3 DNA sequence: TGTGCCAGCAGCTCTCTGGACAGGAGCACTAACTATGGCTACACCTTC. The encoded protein is CASSSLDRSTNYGYTF. Using reference TRBV5-6 and TRBJ1-2 for the parts outside the CDR3, the full variable domain is DAGVTQSPTHLIKTRGQQVTLRCSPKSGHDTVSWYQQALGQGPQFIFQYYEEEERQRGNFPDRFSGHQFPNYSSELNVNALLLGDSALYLCASSSLDRSTNYGYTFGSGTRLTVV.

This clonotype was detected ten times or more. The V gene is TRBV25-1, the J gene TRBJ1-6; 8 positions match TRBD1. The germline gives CDR1 MGHDK, CDR2 SYGVNS. V lost 7 bases, J lost 9 bases, and 5 bases stayed unmatched. CDR3 size: 13 residues. Here the CDR3 reads CASKDRVGSPLHF. DNA of the CDR3: TGTGCCAGCAAGGACAGGGTTGGTTCACCCCTCCACTTT.

This clonotype came up a few times. The rearrangement links TRBV28 to TRBJ1-1, with 7 bases that match TRBD1. With V trimmed by 7 bases and J by 1 base, 6 bases remained unmatched. Per germline, CDR1 MDHEN and CDR2 SYDVKM. The CDR3 sequence is 14 residues long. The CDR3 here is CASTLTGPNTEAFF. CDR3 in DNA: TGTGCCAGCACCCTGACAGGGCCGAACACTGAAGCTTTCTTT.

This clonotype was detected only a few times. The genes are TRBV20-1 and TRBJ1-5, with D perhaps matching TRBD1 (5 bases). The V gene's germline CDR1 is DFQATT and CDR2 SNEGSKA (reference sequence). The CDR3 extends over 13 amino acids. Trimming pared 3 bases from V and 9 bases from J, leaving 15 bases between. The CDR3 here is CSARWGNTGPQHF. For the CDR3, the DNA is TGCAGTGCTAGGTGGGGGAACACAGGGCCCCAGCATTTT.

This clonotype was seen a few times. V gene TRBV20-1 combines with J gene TRBJ1-4, with no clear D. V was shortened by 5 bases and J by 8 bases, with 15 bases between the two germline ends. This CDR3 region has 13 residues. Germline-derived CDR1 and CDR2 are DFQATT and SNEGSKA (reference sequence). Here the CDR3 reads CSAPEPPKEKLFF. CDR3 nucleotide sequence: TGCAGTGCTCCCGAGCCCCCAAAAGAAAAACTGTTTTTT.

This chain joins TRBV19 and TRBJ1-3, with 8 positions matching TRBD1. CDR1 and CDR2 (germline): LNHDA, SQIVND (reference sequence). J was trimmed by 0 bases and V by 3 bases; bases with no gene match: 4. The length of the CDR3 is 16 residues. The CDR3 nucleotides read TGTGCCAGTAGTATTGGGACAGGACGCTCTGGAAACACCATATATTTT. Amino acid sequence: CASSIGTGRSGNTIYF.